Sequencing of this T cell receptor (beta chain) was carried out in a study of blood T cell repertoires in COVID-19. The overall study: From the United States, Italy and Spain came samples of acute and convalescent COVID-19. T cells, B-cell-depleted T cells, or PBMCs provided the cDNA or gDNA that served as material.

Original processing methods: The authors estimated nucleated cell counts from reference gene primer amplification. Measured with immunoSEQ multiplex PCR; TCRdb has only the in-frame clones, and not every one. The DNA was the basis for D and trimming; V, J and clone size are from that table. The sample carries about 87,000 clones, approximately 79% recorded once. This CDR3 comprises 14 residues. The V gene's germline CDR1 is SGHTA and CDR2 FQGNSA. The V end was cut by 2 bases, the J end by 6 bases, with 12 bases between. This rearrangement joins TRBV7-2 to TRBJ2-3; weak D call: TRBD1 (6 bases). This sequence originates from a woman at least 80 years old with active or convalescent COVID-19. The sample was peripheral blood. The CDR3 DNA reads TGTGCCAGCAGCTTATCCTACAGGGACGATACGCAGTATTTT. Translation: CASSLSYRDDTQYF.